This passage covers 15 T cell receptor beta chains from one sample sequenced in a study of molecular identifiers for immune sequencing clone quantification. TCRdb analysed the PCR reads with MiXCR anew, one entry per CDR3 protein. The data show about half a million distinct CDR3 sequences, roughly 25% seen once. The sample consisted of naive CD8+ T cells from blood, with Jurkat cell RNA spiked in. Subset specified: FACS-sorted CD8+CD4-CCR7+CD45RA+ naive T cells. These receptors all stem from a human donor in good health. Some libraries in this study had Jurkat cell RNA spiked in.

This clonotype showed up many times. The rearrangement uses TRBV24-1 and TRBJ2-1; D is possibly TRBD2 (6 bases). The CDR3 is 17 residues long. V was pared by 2 bases and J by 0 bases, with 13 bases between. The germline CDR1 and CDR2 sequences are KGHDR and SFDVKD. This CDR3 reads CATSDWRDGSSYNEQFF. CDR3 DNA sequence: TGTGCCACCAGTGATTGGAGGGACGGAAGCTCCTACAATGAGCAGTTCTTC.

The chain uses TRBV4-3 and TRBJ2-2; 13 bases line up with TRBD2. In germline, CDR1 is LGHNA, CDR2 YSLEER. The CDR3 extends over 16 amino acids. V dropped 4 bases and J dropped 7; count of bases not matched to a gene: 6. CDR3 in DNA: TGCGCCAGCAGCCCAGGGACTAGCGGGAATGGCGGGGAGCTGTTTTTT. As protein: CASSPGTSGNGGELFF.

About this clonotype: This may be a read error: a much more frequent sequence differs by one nucleotide. The chain links TRBV29-1 to TRBJ2-2, with D tentatively TRBD2 (5 bases). The CDR3 covers 13 residues. Germline values: CDR1 SQVTM, CDR2 ANQGSEA. This chain's CDR3 is CSVRTASTGEPFF. The CDR3 DNA sequence: TGCAGCGTTCGGACGGCGAGCACCGGGGAGCCGTTTTTT.

This chain joins TRBV28 and TRBJ2-7; the match to TRBD2 covers 11 bases. Per germline, CDR1 MDHEN and CDR2 SYDVKM. Trimming removed 7 bases from V and 7 bases from J; junction bases left unmatched: 15. The length of the CDR3 is 16 residues. CDR3 nucleotides: TGTGCCAGCAAACCCCGTATGACTAGCGGGGCGGGTGAGCAGTACTTC. Translated, it gives CASKPRMTSGAGEQYF. Drawing the rest from reference TRBV28 and TRBJ2-7, the complete variable domain is DVKVTQSSRYLVKRTGEKVFLECVQDMDHENMFWYRQDPGLGLRLIYFSYDVKMKEKGDIPEGYSVSREKKERFSLILESASTNQTSMYLCASKPRMTSGAGEQYFGPGTRLTVT.

This clonotype was found a few times. The chain links TRBV27 to TRBJ1-2, with 9 bases lining up with TRBD1. Per germline, CDR1 MNHEY and CDR2 SMNVEV (reference sequence). The CDR3 loop spans 17 amino acids. With 0 bases clipped from V and 5 bases from J, the junction kept 10 bases outside the gene matches. CDR3 DNA: TGTGCCAGCAGTTTATCAGGACAGGGGCCGAGCAAGTATGGCTACACCTTC. It specifies CASSLSGQGPSKYGYTF.

The chain recombines TRBV27 with TRBJ2-1; TRBD2 might be the D (7 bases). Germline values: CDR1 MNHEY, CDR2 SMNVEV (reference sequence). V was trimmed by 1 base and J by 4 bases, leaving 14 bases between them. This CDR3 region has 16 residues. CDR3 protein: CASSLYRGGIYNEQFF. The CDR3 DNA follows: TGTGCCAGCAGTTTATATCGCGGGGGCATATACAATGAGCAGTTCTTC.

The CDR3 loop reads CASRTRTVRGLAGVDTQYF. The CDR3, as DNA: TGTGCCAGCAGAACACGGACAGTCAGAGGACTAGCGGGAGTAGATACGCAGTATTTT. V is TRBV27 and J is TRBJ2-3, with 13 bases matching TRBD2. After removal of 6 bases from V and 5 bases from J, the junction contained 17 bases not matched to a gene. From germline, CDR1 is MNHEY and CDR2 SMNVEV (reference sequence). The CDR3 length is 19 residues.

The chain employs TRBV19 and TRBJ1-1; D possibly corresponds to TRBD1 (6 bases). Germline V lookup: CDR1 LNHDA, CDR2 SQIVND (reference sequence). Trimming pared 7 bases from V and 0 bases from J, leaving 12 bases between. CDR3 length equals 14 residues. The CDR3 DNA reads as TGTGCCAGTAACCCAGGGGTTATGAACACTGAAGCTTTCTTT. This translates into CASNPGVMNTEAFF.

Remarks on this clonotype: Just one base apart from a much larger clone, this may be a read error. The chain combines TRBV29-1 with TRBJ2-5, with D unresolved. V was cut by 4 bases and J by 4 bases, with 10 bases left in between. Looked up from germline, CDR1 is SQVTM and CDR2 is ANQGSEA. This CDR3 has 12 amino acids. The CDR3 reads CSVVVSGETQYF. As DNA, the CDR3 is TGCAGCGTTGTGGTGTCGGGAGAGACCCAGTACTTC.

Many counts were recorded for this clonotype. The gene calls are TRBV7-6 and TRBJ2-3; no clear D gene. The CDR3 loop spans 14 amino acids. V lost 0 bases and J lost 8, with 12 bases in between. The germline V gene encodes CDR1 SGHVS and CDR2 FNYEAQ. The CDR3 sequence is CASSLAILDPTQYF. The CDR3 nucleotides are TGTGCCAGCAGCTTAGCGATCCTAGACCCTACGCAGTATTTT.

The rearrangement links TRBV4-3 to TRBJ1-4; D is uncertain. CDR1 is LGHNA and CDR2 is YSLEER in the germline V gene. V was shortened by 3 bases and J by 8 bases, with 19 bases between the two germline ends. The CDR3 loop spans 16 amino acids. The CDR3 sequence is CASSQTLGGIGEKLFF. For the CDR3, the DNA is TGCGCCAGCAGCCAGACCTTGGGTGGAATTGGAGAAAAACTGTTTTTT.

This clonotype was recorded once. This may be a read error, as it is one base from a much larger clone. The CDR3 sequence is CASSQESPPGDNQPLHF. CDR3 in DNA: TGTGCCAGCAGCCAAGAATCACCCCCGGGGGACAATCAGCCCCTGCATTTT. This chain connects TRBV3-1 to TRBJ1-5, with a possible D match to TRBD1 (6 bases). Looked up from germline, CDR1 is LGHDT and CDR2 is YNNKEL (reference sequence). CDR3 length equals 17 residues.

As for this clonotype: Given the absence of the conserved phenylalanine or tryptophan at the CDR3 end, a read error is likely. The rearrangement links TRBV7-9 to TRBJ2-3, with a weak D call TRBD1 (6 bases). From germline, CDR1 is SEHNR and CDR2 FQNEAQ (reference sequence). The CDR3 runs 14 residues. The CDR3 region is CDSSARGFADTQYS. In DNA form, the CDR3 reads TGTGACAGCAGCGCGAGGGGGTTCGCAGATACGCAGTATTCT.

In this sample, this clonotype turned up a few times. The J gene is TRBJ2-4, the V gene TRBV19; D may be TRBD1 or TRBD2 (6 bases each). The CDR3 extends over 13 amino acids. The germline V gene encodes CDR1 LNHDA and CDR2 SQIVND (reference sequence). Trimming left V 7 bases short and J 3 bases short, with 10 bases between. This CDR3 reads CASTGADKNIQYF. CDR3 sequence (DNA): TGTGCCAGTACGGGGGCTGACAAAAACATTCAGTACTTC.

This clonotype was recorded a few times. The chain couples TRBV7-2 to TRBJ1-2; no firm D call. Germline CDR1 is SGHTA and CDR2 is FQGNSA. The CDR3 is 13 residues long. Trimming removed 1 base at V and 7 bases at J, with 10 bases between. CDR3 bases: TGTGCCAGCAGCTTAGGAGGGTTAGCTGGCTACACCTTC. It yields the protein CASSLGGLAGYTF.